This TCR beta chain is drawn from a study of regulatory T cells in long-lasting Graves disease. This clonotype came up a few times. Its antigen is unknown. Trimming cost V 4 bases and J 5 bases; bases outside gene matches: 5. The length of the CDR3 is 15 residues. Per germline, CDR1 ENHRY and CDR2 SYGVKD. The authors built TCR beta libraries using iRepertoire HTBI primers and Arm-PCR of CDR3 regions. From the multiplex PCR reads, TCRdb called clonotypes with MiXCR, one entry per CDR3 protein. The data show approximately 380,000 distinct CDR3 sequences, 20% seen once. The time point here: persistent/refractory GD, antithyroid drugs over 5 years with positive TRAb. Construction of the TCR library relied on RNA isolated from PBMCs. Overall study findings and caveats: Comparison showed that persistent patients shared more public clonotypes (under 3,000) than new patients (approximately 1,000). Sample size was small, which may have lowered accuracy.

Sequenced here: peripheral blood mononuclear cells (PBMCs), sampled when the disease was refractory, from a patient treated with antithyroid drugs. The TCR originated in a female donor with Graves disease. The chain has TRBV10-3 and TRBJ2-7; 13 bases agree with TRBD2. The CDR3 bases are TGTGCCATCAGTGCTGCGGGACTAGCGGGAAACGAGCAGTACTTC. Amino acids: CAISAAGLAGNEQYF.